The next 23 T cell receptor beta chains were all read from a single sample in a study of molecular identifiers for immune sequencing clone quantification. TCRdb ran MiXCR on the PCR reads and lists one entry per CDR3 protein. Here the sample spans about 97,000 distinct CDR3 sequences, 20% to 25% being singletons. The sequencing sample was made of naive CD8+ T cells from blood, with Jurkat cell RNA spiked in. The subset here: FACS-sorted CD8+CD4-CCR7+CD45RA+ naive T cells. The source is a human donor in good health. Some libraries in this study had Jurkat cell RNA spiked in.

This clonotype was seen ten or more times. This chain connects TRBV4-3 to TRBJ2-7; D might be TRBD2 (5 bases). This CDR3 is 14 amino acids long. Germline V CDR1 and CDR2: LGHNA, YSLEER. V lost 0 bases, J lost 0 bases, and 6 bases lay in between. The CDR3: CASSQDEGSYEQYF. CDR3 bases: TGCGCCAGCAGCCAAGATGAGGGCTCCTACGAGCAGTACTTC.

This clonotype showed up many times. This chain connects TRBV7-9 to TRBJ2-7; 12 nucleotides align to TRBD1. Germline CDR1 reads SEHNR; CDR2 reads FQNEAQ (reference sequence). V was pared by 5 bases and J by 5 bases, with 7 bases of the junction left unmatched. The CDR3 is 15 amino acids. CDR3 in DNA: TGTGCCAGCAGCGCGCCGGGACAGGGGGCGAACGAGCAGTACTTC. Translating it yields CASSAPGQGANEQYF.

This clonotype was seen repeatedly, ten times or more. The V gene is TRBV5-6, the J gene TRBJ2-7; D gene uncertain. The V end lost 0 bases, the J end lost 5 bases, and 12 bases lay between the germline ends. The CDR3 contains 14 residues. Germline CDR1 reads SGHDT; CDR2 reads YYEEEE. DNA of the CDR3: TGTGCCAGCAGCTTGGTTTCTAGGGTCGACGAGCAGTACTTC. It encodes CASSLVSRVDEQYF.

The chain couples TRBV7-6 to TRBJ2-1; 8 nucleotides align to TRBD2. V lost 2 bases and J lost 7; bases outside the gene matches: 7. The germline CDR1 and CDR2 sequences are SGHVS and FNYEAQ. CDR3 length: 15 residues. The CDR3 sequence is CASSLIEGLENEQFF. For the CDR3, the DNA is TGTGCCAGCAGCTTAATTGAGGGACTAGAGAATGAGCAGTTCTTC. Full variable domain (rest looked up from reference TRBV7-6 and TRBJ2-1): GAGVSQSPRYKVTKRGQDVALRCDPISGHVSLYWYRQALGQGPEFLTYFNYEAQQDKSGLPNDRFSAERPEGSISTLTIQRTEQRDSAMYRCASSLIEGLENEQFFGPGTRLTVL.

The table lists this clonotype with a count of one. With a much larger clone just one base away, this may be a read error. The chain combines TRBV30 with TRBJ2-7, with a weak D call TRBD2 (6 bases). CDR3 length: 13 amino acids. The germline CDR1 and CDR2 sequences are GTSNPN and SVGIG (reference sequence). CDR3 DNA: TGTGCCCGGAGTGTACTAGCAGGGTACGAGCAGTACTTC. Protein sequence: CARSVLAGYEQYF.

This clonotype was seen at least ten times. The chain has TRBV6-5 and TRBJ2-7, with TRBD1 matching over 10 bases. The V and J ends lost 6 bases and 7 bases, in that order; junction bases with no gene match: 9. The CDR3 is made up of 14 amino acids. In germline, CDR1 is MNHEY, CDR2 SVGAGI. CDR3 loop: CASRNRDRGWEQYF. The DNA of the CDR3 is TGTGCCAGCAGAAACCGGGACAGGGGCTGGGAGCAGTACTTC.

Concerning this clonotype: A single base separates this from a much larger clone, so it may be a read error. The V gene is TRBV5-6, the J gene TRBJ1-1, with D unclear. The length of the CDR3 is 16 residues. Germline V gene data show CDR1 as SGHDT and CDR2 as YYEEEE. The CDR3 reads CASSPLLDTANPEAFF. The CDR3 coding sequence is TGTGCCAGCAGCCCTTTACTCGATACAGCGAACCCTGAAGCTTTCTTT.

Notes on this clonotype: One end of the junction varies from germline; a read error may be responsible. The rearrangement joins TRBV7-9 to TRBJ2-3, with D perhaps TRBD2 (7 bases). The CDR3 has 16 residues. Germline V CDR1 and CDR2: SEHNR, FQNEAQ (reference sequence). The DNA for the CDR3 is TGTGCCCGCCGCTCCGGGGGGCCCGCCCGCACCGATACGCAGTATTTT. As protein: CARRSGGPARTDTQYF.

This clonotype was detected many times. The chain recombines TRBV27 with TRBJ2-7; TRBD2 aligns across 7 bases. The germline gives CDR1 MNHEY, CDR2 SMNVEV (reference sequence). The CDR3 spans 14 residues. Trimming at V came to 6 bases and at J to 5 bases, leaving 10 bases not matched to a gene. As DNA, the CDR3 is TGTGCCAGCAGGTCGGGCGGGAGTGCCAACGAGCAGTACTTC. Protein: CASRSGGSANEQYF.

This clonotype has a count of ten or more. V gene TRBV6-6 combines with J gene TRBJ1-5; D ambiguous. This CDR3 is 14 amino acids long. Germline V lookup: CDR1 MNHNY, CDR2 SVGAGI (reference sequence). V lost 8 bases, J lost 10 bases, and 21 bases lay in between. CDR3 residues: CASGPDTTPTPQHF. CDR3 bases: TGTGCCAGCGGCCCCGACACTACCCCCACCCCCCAGCATTTT.

This clonotype was observed many times. This sequence joins TRBV29-1 and TRBJ2-3; perhaps TRBD1 as D (5 bases). CDR3 size: 14 residues. V was clipped by 0 bases and J by 9 bases, with 16 bases between them. Germline CDR1 SQVTM, CDR2 ANQGSEA. The DNA for the CDR3 is TGCAGCGTTGAAGATCAGGGTCACCTCAGAACGCAGTATTTT. Encoded protein: CSVEDQGHLRTQYF.

This clonotype was detected a few times. The chain employs TRBV15 and TRBJ1-5; D unclear. V lost 4 bases and J lost 4, with 8 bases in between. The CDR3 loop spans 13 amino acids. From germline, CDR1 is LNHNV and CDR2 YYDKDF (reference sequence). Here the CDR3 reads CATSKGPNQPQHF. In nucleotides, the CDR3 is TGTGCCACCAGCAAAGGACCAAATCAGCCCCAGCATTTT.

This clonotype was seen a handful of times. V and J are TRBV13 and TRBJ2-1; possible D gene TRBD1, 6 bases. V shed 6 bases and J shed 7 bases, with 16 bases lying between them. Per germline, CDR1 PRHDT and CDR2 FYEKMQ (reference sequence). The CDR3 covers 14 residues. This CDR3 is CASSRGSGVNEQFF. The CDR3 DNA reads as TGTGCCAGCAGTAGGGGGTCTGGTGTGAATGAGCAGTTCTTC.

A single count supports this clonotype. Just one base apart from a much larger clone, this may be a read error. V is TRBV6-6 and J is TRBJ2-7; D might be TRBD1 (6 bases). Germline loops: CDR1 MNHNY, CDR2 SVGAGI (reference sequence). CDR3 length: 16 amino acids. DNA for the CDR3: TGTGCCAGCAGTAAGGGGGATTCGAGCGTGGCCTACGCGCAGTACTTC. Translating it yields CASSKGDSSVAYAQYF.

This clonotype occurred many times. The genes are TRBV27 and TRBJ1-5; D gene uncertain. Trimming left V 1 base short and J 0 bases short, with 7 bases between. CDR3 length: 15 residues. Germline V gene lookup returns CDR1 MNHEY and CDR2 SMNVEV (reference sequence). The CDR3 coding sequence is TGTGCCAGCAGTTTATGGGGAGATAGCAATCAGCCCCAGCATTTT. This sequence encodes CASSLWGDSNQPQHF.

V usage is TRBV19 and J usage is TRBJ2-1; D may be TRBD1 (6 bases). V was pared by 5 bases and J by 2 bases, with 16 bases between. This CDR3 region has 16 residues. Germline CDR1 is LNHDA and CDR2 is SQIVND (reference sequence). The CDR3 DNA reads TGTGCCAGTAGTTCCCCGGACAGAGGCCCCTACAATGAGCAGTTCTTC. Encoded protein: CASSSPDRGPYNEQFF.

This clonotype was seen repeatedly, ten times or more. The chain carries TRBV5-1 and TRBJ2-1; 7 positions match TRBD2. CDR1 and CDR2 (germline): SGHRS, YFSETQ. Trimming removed 4 bases from V and 4 bases from J; junction bases left unmatched: 5. CDR3 length: 14 residues. DNA for the CDR3: TGCGCCAGCAGCCTTACTAGCGTGTACAATGAGCAGTTCTTC. Amino acid sequence: CASSLTSVYNEQFF.

Remarks on this clonotype: This may arise from a read error, as a much more abundant clone is one base away. This chain uses TRBV4-3 with TRBJ2-7, with TRBD2 as a possible D gene (6 bases). V was shortened by 1 base and J by 0 bases, with 10 bases between the two germline ends. The CDR3 has 15 amino acids. Germline assignment: CDR1 LGHNA and CDR2 YSLEER. The CDR3 coding sequence is TGCGCCAGCAGCCAAGGGTCCGGGGGCTCCTACGAGCAGTACTTC. This encodes CASSQGSGGSYEQYF.

In this sample, this clonotype turned up many times. The germline gene is not matched at one end of the junction; a read error may be the cause. This rearrangement joins TRBV5-1 to TRBJ2-2; D is possibly TRBD2 (6 bases). Germline V gene data show CDR1 as SGHRS and CDR2 as YFSETQ. This CDR3 is 15 amino acids long. The CDR3 DNA is TGCGCCACCAGCGTCGGCGGAGGGGTCACCGGGGAGCTGTTTTTT. Residues: CATSVGGGVTGELFF.

The table lists this clonotype with a few counts. Being one base from a much bigger clone, this may be a read error. This sequence joins TRBV5-6 and TRBJ1-5, with unresolved D. The V end was cut by 1 base, the J end by 5 bases, with 7 bases between. From germline, CDR1 is SGHDT and CDR2 YYEEEE. The CDR3 contains 13 residues. The CDR3 sequence is CASSLSGDQPQHF. In DNA form, the CDR3 reads TGTGCCAGCAGCTTGTCAGGCGATCAGCCCCAGCATTTT. Full variable domain (remainder filled in from reference TRBV5-6 and TRBJ1-5): DAGVTQSPTHLIKTRGQQVTLRCSPKSGHDTVSWYQQALGQGPQFIFQYYEEEERQRGNFPDRFSGHQFPNYSSELNVNALLLGDSALYLCASSLSGDQPQHFGDGTRLSIL.

A remark on this clonotype: One base away lies a much larger clone, so this may be a sequencing read error. The rearrangement uses TRBV19 and TRBJ1-1; maybe TRBD1 (5 bases). This CDR3 has 11 amino acids. CDR1 and CDR2 from the germline V gene are LNHDA and SQIVND (reference sequence). CDR3 region: CASTQGLEASF. Written as DNA, the CDR3 is TGTGCCAGTACCCAGGGTCTTGAAGCTTCCTTT. Filled out from reference TRBV19 and TRBJ1-1, the complete variable domain reads DGGITQSPKYLFRKEGQNVTLSCEQNLNHDAMYWYRQDPGQGLRLIYYSQIVNDFQKGDIAEGYSVSREKKESFPLTVTSAQKNPTAFYLCASTQGLEASFGQGTRLTVV.

Note on this clonotype: A clone one base away is much larger, so this may be a read error. The CDR3 sequence is CASSFQLGGGHEDTQYF. The CDR3, as DNA: TGTGCCAGCAGCTTCCAGCTCGGGGGGGGGCATGAAGATACGCAGTATTTT. The V call is TRBV7-9, the J call TRBJ2-3; 8 positions match TRBD2. CDR1 SEHNR and CDR2 FQNEAQ come from the germline V gene (reference sequence). V was clipped by 3 bases and J by 5 bases; unmatched bases: 13. This CDR3 is built from 17 residues.

This clonotype was seen ten or more times. The chain joins TRBV27 to TRBJ1-5; D may be TRBD1 (5 bases). Deletions cut 1 base from V and 4 bases from J, with 14 bases between. The V gene's germline CDR1 is MNHEY and CDR2 SMNVEV (reference sequence). This CDR3 contains 16 residues. For the CDR3, the DNA is TGTGCCAGCAGTTTATTCGGAACAGGTTATAATCAGCCCCAGCATTTT. The encoded protein is CASSLFGTGYNQPQHF.